This TCR beta chain was obtained from a study of cytomegalovirus exposure and HLA in healthy donors (dated by TCRdb to about 2017). Describing the broader study: According to an earlier analysis of several hundred of the donors, about 180 million T cells yielded over 90 million unique TCR beta sequences and less than 300 Gb of sequence data. The genetic ancestry cluster associated with self-reported Caucasian donors included over 65% of the 300 to 450 genotyped donors. Using immunosequencing, the study profiled T cell repertoires from about 650 subjects and related those repertoires to cytomegalovirus serostatus. The number of donors typed differed by locus, with roughly 629-640 for A, B, C, DRB1 and DQB1, approximately 500 for DQA1, some 570 for DPA1, and over 400 for DPB1. Rather than using new phenotypic data, the later analysis identified candidate immune exposures from TCR beta sequences and from how often those sequences occurred across donors. To study patterns of TCR occurrence, a later analysis re-analyzed previously published TCR beta repertoires from 650 to 750 donors and added high-resolution HLA genotyping. Among some 410 genotyped donors of the cohort, an average of 235,054 unique TCR beta nucleotide sequences were sequenced per donor, about a sixth of them non-productive. An earlier analysis of 500 to 750 of the donors applied high-throughput TCR beta sequencing to assess whether each TCR beta V gene segment acted as functional or pseudogenic. The study aimed to test whether cataloging public T cell receptors could reveal signatures of past pathogen exposure. Donor age, sex, ethnicity and CMV serostatus were collected together with the repertoire data. Roughly 300 gigabases of sequencing data and around 85 million unique TCR sequences made up an early release that covered 640 HLA-typed donors. Every repertoire in the discovery cohort had been generated on one and the same sequencing platform. A separate validation cohort of more than 100 different subjects was used in addition to the approximately 700-subject first cohort. Because of strong linkage in the cohort, a handful of DR-DQ haplotypes were treated as single units for association and clustering. Genome-wide SNP genotypes for about 60% of the 666 donors were used in a later genetic analysis, which treated that subset as a discovery cohort. High-throughput TCR immunosequencing, statistical association of individual TCRs with disease status, and machine learning were combined to predict cytomegalovirus infection status. HLA typing included class I and class II loci at four-digit resolution.

Libraries were constructed by the immunoSEQ multiplex PCR assay. For the multiplex PCR, a mixture combining 60 forward primers for TCR Vbeta segments and 13 reverse primers for TCR Jbeta segments was used. The CDR3 region of rearranged TCR beta genes was amplified from genomic DNA by a multiplex PCR assay. Amplified TCR beta libraries were sequenced as 87-base-pair reads on the Illumina HiSeq System. The authors' pipeline ran thus. A later analysis counted tens of millions of unique TCR beta chains across the 670 or so repertoires, and some 12 million of these chains were shared by at least two donors. Raw reads were error-corrected and collapsed into unique sequences by a nearest-neighbor algorithm in which closely related sequences were merged to remove PCR and sequencing errors. CDR3 sequences were aligned to IMGT reference sequences to assign V, D and J gene segments. For a sequence to be retained, a match of at least six nucleotides to both a V gene segment and a J gene segment was required. A rearrangement counted as productive if the CDR3 had no stop codons and remained in frame with V and J, and every other rearrangement counted as non-productive. CDR3 was defined by IMGT convention, running from the second conserved V-encoded cysteine to the conserved J-encoded phenylalanine. Sequences without an unambiguous match to a single V gene segment were excluded from the earlier analysis of several hundred of the donors. An earlier analysis of 587 of the donors classified V segments as functional when productive rearrangements were above 56.7% and as segregating when the standard deviation between donors was above 5%. A statistical classification framework was developed to diagnose cytomegalovirus status using the catalog of TCR beta chain sequences. In a later analysis, TCR nucleotide sequences were compared against IMGT/GENE-DB human TR gene sequences so that V and J genes could be assigned. In a later analysis, CDR3 sequences and most-parsimonious VDJ recombination scenarios were assigned using the TCRdist pipeline. In a later analysis, each TCR beta chain was defined by its CDR3 amino acid sequence together with its V-gene family, and reads without a unique V-gene family were excluded. A later analysis removed 600 or so highly shared, low-generation-probability nucleotide sequences to deal with suspected cross-contamination and a sequencing artifact. In a later analysis, a clonal expansion index was calculated for each public chain from normalized within-repertoire ranks of inferred template counts. Generation probabilities in a later analysis came from a VDJ recombination model fitted to out-of-frame rearrangements, and those results were checked against IGoR. Hypergeometric tests were used in a later analysis to score TCR-TCR, TCR-HLA and TCR-CMV co-occurrence, with a repertoire-size bias correction applied to the TCR pairs. False discovery rates were estimated in a later analysis by permuting HLA or CMV assignments 20 times. A later analysis grouped co-occurring TCRs with DBSCAN, adding TCRdist sequence similarity when clustering within HLA-allele-positive subsets. Repertoires with fewer than 30,000 or more than 120,000 public chains, plus five repertoires with anomalous nucleotide sharing, were excluded from co-occurrence clustering. TCRdb's version of the immuneACCESS table is confined to in-frame rearrangements and falls short of the full clone set. An unresolved V gene accounts for under half of the shortfall where checked; the remainder is of unknown origin. V and J calls and clone size come straight from that table; D and trimming were deduced from the DNA. Across this sample there are around 200,000 clones, with around 67% seen only once. The leading ten clones occupy about 3.1% of the sample.

The cohort comprised under 700 healthy bone marrow donors. At the time of sampling, every cohort member was nominally healthy, though immune exposures that went unrecorded were likely present. The donor tested CMV seropositive and was one of the 289 seropositive cohort members. Every donor gave a peripheral blood sample, and the peripheral blood mononuclear cells from that sample were used for TCR beta sequencing. Genomic DNA was extracted from the blood cell samples with the Qiagen DNeasy Blood Extraction Kit. The junction shows trimming of 2 bases on V and 5 bases on J, plus 10 bases between the germline ends. The cysteine opens and the phenylalanine closes a CDR3 of 13 amino acids. Only the CDR3 DNA is retained, 39 bases long and in frame from the first base. CDR1 and CDR2 are read off the germline V gene (reference sequence) as LNHDA and SQIVND. Worth noting for this clone: Its antigen remains undetermined. Base qualities are not provided; no much larger clone lies one nucleotide away.

General study outcomes and caveats: The authors suggested that the approach could potentially be generalized to other disease states and immunological phenotypes. A later genetic analysis associated a missense DCLRE1C variant with V-gene and J-gene trimming of TCR beta chains, and an independent cohort replicated the association. Only TCR beta chains were sequenced in this cohort, and the absence of alpha or paired-chain data limited detectable features. While some public TCRs were present in many individuals, most TCR sequences turned up only very rarely across donors. In vitro tests confirmed that three of the cytomegalovirus-associated TCR beta chains recognize cytomegalovirus antigens. A total of fewer than 200 TCR beta chains were listed by the study as associated with cytomegalovirus. A further reported finding was that TCR beta sequences accurately predicted the HLA-A and HLA-B alleles for most subjects in the first cohort. In a later analysis, most CMV-associated TCR beta chains were found to appear HLA-restricted, with HLA associations seemingly driven largely by CMV exposure. A later analysis associated 16,951 TCR beta sequences with specific HLA alleles at a false discovery rate of 0.05. Linkage disequilibrium might explain the correlated functional status among segregating V segments, but an unknown experimental factor could not be ruled out. Immune exposure information for the cohort was limited to CMV serostatus. In a later analysis, several top co-occurrence clusters were reported to appear linked to parvovirus B19, influenza, CMV and Epstein-Barr virus. The 87-base-pair reads could not distinguish some IMGT-functional V segments, including TRBV6-2 and TRBV6-3, so those segments were excluded. According to a later analysis, TCR association rates differed among HLA loci, with DRB1 alleles showing the most associated TCRs and HLA-C alleles showing the fewest. When HLA alleles, especially DR and DQ, strongly co-occurred, attributing TCR associations to individual alleles was difficult. In both the original and validation cohorts, the classifier was reported to diagnose cytomegalovirus status with high specificity and sensitivity. A cluster of highly shared sequence variants was judged likely to be a technical artifact of the sequencing pipeline. In a later analysis, HLA-associated TCR beta chains showed more clonal expansion and lower generation probabilities than non-associated chains that were equally common. Broadly in line with IMGT annotations, most TCR beta V segments showed up in productive rearrangements about 90% or about 30% of the time in an earlier analysis of some 590 of the donors. Sequencing depth was assumed to be roughly uniform across donors in the presence/absence analyses, though that assumption may not hold. Because HLA typing was unavailable for some donors at each locus, only the typed subset was used in association tests. Over 15 rarely observed V segments, including chromosome 9 orphons, were excluded from the earlier analysis of some 590 of the donors because counts were too low. Compared with the approximately 670-donor mean, donors in an Asian-associated ancestry cluster had fewer N-insertions in productive TCRs, according to a later genetic analysis.

The origin of this receptor is a woman in her 30s in good health and CMV-seropositive. Material for sequencing was PBMCs. The V and J genes are TRBV19 and TRBJ2-7, with no D gene named confidently. CDR3 loop: CASSIPPQDEQYF. DNA sequence: TGTGCCAGTAGTATACCGCCTCAGGACGAGCAGTACTTC.